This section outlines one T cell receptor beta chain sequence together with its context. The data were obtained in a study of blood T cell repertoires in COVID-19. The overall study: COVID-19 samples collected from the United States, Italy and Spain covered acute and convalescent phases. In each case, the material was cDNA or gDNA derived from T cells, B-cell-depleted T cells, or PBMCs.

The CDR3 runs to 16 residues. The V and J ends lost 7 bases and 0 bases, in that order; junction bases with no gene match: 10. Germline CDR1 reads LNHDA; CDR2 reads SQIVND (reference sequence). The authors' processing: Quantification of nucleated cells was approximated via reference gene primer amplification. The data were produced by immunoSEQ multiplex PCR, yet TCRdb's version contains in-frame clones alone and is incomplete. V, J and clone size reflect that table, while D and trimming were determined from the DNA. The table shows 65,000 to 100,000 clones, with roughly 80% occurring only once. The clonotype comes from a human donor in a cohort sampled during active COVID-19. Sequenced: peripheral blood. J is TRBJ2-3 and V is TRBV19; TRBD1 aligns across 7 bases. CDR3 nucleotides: TGTGCCAGTAAAAACAGGGGTTTGTCCAGCACAGATACGCAGTATTTT. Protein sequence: CASKNRGLSSTDTQYF.